A selection of T cell receptor beta chains follows, all from one sample in a study of cytomegalovirus exposure and HLA in healthy donors. Repertoires were generated with immunoSEQ multiplex PCR, while TCRdb's copy carries only in-frame clones and drops some. The sample lists about 64,000 clones, 90% to 95% occurring once. The specimen was PBMCs. The receptors shown here come from a woman between 18 and 29 years old in good health and CMV-seropositive. CDR3s include the opening cysteine and the closing phenylalanine or tryptophan. D genes are given only for firm matches. Clone size appears in some rows only: once, few, many, or a class for an expanded clone.

D gene: .
V gene: TRBV14
clone size: .
J gene: TRBJ2-1
CDR3 protein: CASSQVGSGDEQFF
CDR3 DNA: TGTGCCAGCAGCCAAGTTGGGTCAGGCGATGAGCAGTTCTTC

D gene: .
V gene: TRBV5-4
clone size: .
J gene: TRBJ1-4
CDR3 protein: CASSLPESGEKLFF
CDR3 DNA: TGTGCCAGCAGCTTGCCTGAATCGGGTGAAAAACTGTTTTTT

D gene: .
V gene: TRBV28
clone size: medium-sized
J gene: TRBJ2-7
CDR3 protein: CASDAGTGTYEQYF
CDR3 DNA: TGTGCCAGCGATGCGGGCACGGGTACCTACGAGCAGTACTTC

D gene: .
V gene: TRBV11-3
clone size: .
J gene: TRBJ1-1
CDR3 protein: CASSLARALFFEAFF
CDR3 DNA: TGTGCCAGCAGCTTAGCGAGGGCCCTCTTTTTTGAAGCTTTCTTT

D gene: .
V gene: TRBV9
clone size: .
J gene: TRBJ1-1
CDR3 protein: CASSVEGGNTEAFF
CDR3 DNA: TGTGCCAGCAGCGTAGAAGGGGGAAACACTGAAGCTTTCTTT

D gene: TRBD2
V gene: TRBV28
clone size: once
J gene: TRBJ2-3
CDR3 protein: CASSLNGTSGRASTDTQYF
CDR3 DNA: TGTGCCAGCAGTTTGAATGGGACTAGCGGGAGGGCGAGCACAGATACGCAGTATTTT

D gene: TRBD1
V gene: TRBV5-5
clone size: .
J gene: TRBJ1-3
CDR3 protein: CASSPDRVGNTIYF
CDR3 DNA: TGTGCCAGCAGCCCGGACAGGGTTGGAAACACCATATATTTT

D gene: .
V gene: TRBV10-3
clone size: .
J gene: TRBJ2-3
CDR3 protein: CAISEPRVAEPTDTQYF
CDR3 DNA: TGTGCCATCAGTGAGCCTCGGGTAGCGGAGCCCACAGATACGCAGTATTTT

D gene: TRBD1
V gene: TRBV7-6
clone size: .
J gene: TRBJ1-1
CDR3 protein: CASSARDRGRNTEAFF
CDR3 DNA: TGTGCCAGCAGCGCGAGGGACAGGGGGAGGAACACTGAAGCTTTCTTT

D gene: TRBD2
V gene: TRBV19
clone size: .
J gene: TRBJ2-3
CDR3 protein: CASRLAGDTQYF
CDR3 DNA: TGTGCCAGTAGGCTAGCGGGGGATACGCAGTATTTT

D gene: .
V gene: TRBV28
clone size: .
J gene: TRBJ2-1
CDR3 protein: CASRDSSSSYNEQFF
CDR3 DNA: TGTGCCAGCAGGGACAGTTCGAGCTCCTACAATGAGCAGTTCTTC

D gene: .
V gene: TRBV6-1
clone size: .
J gene: TRBJ2-1
CDR3 protein: CASSLLGNEQFF
CDR3 DNA: TGTGCCAGCAGCTTACTAGGAAATGAGCAGTTCTTC

D gene: TRBD1
V gene: TRBV10-3
clone size: .
J gene: TRBJ1-2
CDR3 protein: CAISGPQGNYGYTF
CDR3 DNA: TGTGCCATCAGTGGCCCACAGGGGAACTATGGCTACACCTTC

D gene: .
V gene: TRBV7-2
clone size: .
J gene: TRBJ2-1
CDR3 protein: CASSLAPLDYNEQFF
CDR3 DNA: TGTGCCAGCAGCTTAGCGCCCCTAGACTACAATGAGCAGTTCTTC

D gene: TRBD1
V gene: TRBV6-1
clone size: .
J gene: TRBJ2-7
CDR3 protein: CASRGQGTLNEQYF
CDR3 DNA: TGTGCCAGCAGAGGACAGGGGACTCTGAACGAGCAGTACTTC

D gene: .
V gene: TRBV10-1
clone size: .
J gene: TRBJ2-7
CDR3 protein: CASSRDSSTTYEQYF
CDR3 DNA: TGCGCCAGCAGTCGGGACTCCTCAACGACCTACGAGCAGTACTTC

D gene: .
V gene: TRBV25-1
clone size: once
J gene: TRBJ2-2
CDR3 protein: CASSEYGGTGTNTGELFF
CDR3 DNA: TGTGCCAGCAGTGAATATGGGGGGACGGGAACGAACACCGGGGAGCTGTTTTTT

D gene: .
V gene: TRBV19
clone size: .
J gene: TRBJ1-1
CDR3 protein: CASSIERRGEAFF
CDR3 DNA: TGTGCCAGTAGTATAGAGAGGAGGGGAGAAGCTTTCTTT

D gene: .
V gene: TRBV10-3
clone size: .
J gene: TRBJ1-5
CDR3 protein: CAISESGGSGNQPQHF
CDR3 DNA: TGTGCCATCAGTGAGTCAGGCGGGTCCGGCAATCAGCCCCAGCATTTT

D gene: .
V gene: TRBV2
clone size: few
J gene: TRBJ2-3
CDR3 protein: CASPGQRTDTQYF
CDR3 DNA: TGTGCCAGCCCGGGACAAAGGACAGATACGCAGTATTTT

D gene: .
V gene: TRBV5-1
clone size: once
J gene: TRBJ2-2
CDR3 protein: CASSLFRTANTGELFF
CDR3 DNA: TGCGCCAGCAGCTTGTTTAGAACGGCGAACACCGGGGAGCTGTTTTTT

D gene: .
V gene: TRBV7-2
clone size: .
J gene: TRBJ2-7
CDR3 protein: CASSLSYEQYF
CDR3 DNA: TGTGCCAGCAGCTTATCTTACGAGCAGTACTTC

D gene: .
V gene: TRBV7-6
clone size: .
J gene: TRBJ2-1
CDR3 protein: CASSLVLGGNEQFF
CDR3 DNA: TGTGCCAGCAGCTTAGTTTTGGGGGGTAATGAGCAGTTCTTC

D gene: .
V gene: TRBV7-9
clone size: .
J gene: TRBJ2-7
CDR3 protein: CASSRVVGGGGYEQYF
CDR3 DNA: TGTGCCAGCAGCAGAGTAGTCGGCGGGGGCGGCTACGAGCAGTACTTC

D gene: TRBD2
V gene: TRBV29-1
clone size: once
J gene: TRBJ2-1
CDR3 protein: CSVVGVVSAGDNEQFF
CDR3 DNA: TGCAGCGTTGTAGGGGTGGTGTCGGCGGGAGACAATGAGCAGTTCTTC

D gene: .
V gene: TRBV28
clone size: .
J gene: TRBJ1-5
CDR3 protein: CASSLAGNQPQHF
CDR3 DNA: TGTGCCAGCAGTTTGGCAGGGAATCAGCCCCAGCATTTT

D gene: .
V gene: TRBV28
clone size: .
J gene: TRBJ1-2
CDR3 protein: CASSLYLNYGYTF
CDR3 DNA: TGTGCCAGCAGTTTGTATCTTAACTATGGCTACACCTTC

D gene: TRBD1
V gene: TRBV4-1
clone size: once
J gene: TRBJ1-5
CDR3 protein: CASSQDTGGRQPQHF
CDR3 DNA: TGCGCCAGCAGCCAAGACACAGGGGGCAGGCAGCCCCAGCATTTT

D gene: TRBD2
V gene: TRBV28
clone size: .
J gene: TRBJ2-1
CDR3 protein: CASNRLAGNDEQFF
CDR3 DNA: TGTGCCAGCAATAGGCTAGCGGGAAACGATGAGCAGTTCTTC

D gene: .
V gene: TRBV9
clone size: .
J gene: TRBJ2-3
CDR3 protein: CASSDLETDTQYF
CDR3 DNA: TGTGCCAGCAGCGACCTAGAGACGGATACGCAGTATTTT

D gene: TRBD1
V gene: TRBV5-4
clone size: .
J gene: TRBJ2-7
CDR3 protein: CASSPTGVSYEQYF
CDR3 DNA: TGTGCCAGCAGCCCGACAGGGGTCTCCTACGAGCAGTACTTC

D gene: .
V gene: TRBV13
clone size: .
J gene: TRBJ1-6
CDR3 protein: CASSFSGSPLHF
CDR3 DNA: TGTGCCAGCAGCTTCAGTGGTTCACCCCTCCACTTT

D gene: TRBD1
V gene: TRBV19
clone size: .
J gene: TRBJ1-5
CDR3 protein: CASSTPGRQGNQPQHF
CDR3 DNA: TGTGCCAGTAGTACCCCGGGACGACAGGGGAATCAGCCCCAGCATTTT

D gene: .
V gene: TRBV2
clone size: .
J gene: TRBJ2-7
CDR3 protein: CASTAGGSSYYEQYF
CDR3 DNA: TGTGCCAGCACCGCAGGGGGGAGTTCCTACTACGAGCAGTACTTC

D gene: .
V gene: TRBV19
clone size: .
J gene: TRBJ2-1
CDR3 protein: CASRAGRDFANEQFF
CDR3 DNA: TGTGCCAGTAGGGCGGGCAGGGACTTTGCAAATGAGCAGTTCTTC

D gene: .
V gene: TRBV10-1
clone size: .
J gene: TRBJ2-3
CDR3 protein: CASSGVTLDTQYF
CDR3 DNA: TGCGCCAGCAGTGGTGTGACTCTCGATACGCAGTATTTT

D gene: .
V gene: TRBV10-2
clone size: .
J gene: TRBJ2-2
CDR3 protein: CASSGSFAGNTGELFF
CDR3 DNA: TGCGCCAGCAGTGGGAGTTTCGCGGGGAACACCGGGGAGCTGTTTTTT

D gene: TRBD1
V gene: TRBV11-2
clone size: .
J gene: TRBJ2-6
CDR3 protein: CASGDSFIANVLTF
CDR3 DNA: TGTGCCAGCGGGGACAGCTTTATCGCCAACGTCCTGACTTTC

D gene: .
V gene: TRBV6-5
clone size: .
J gene: TRBJ2-1
CDR3 protein: CASSYSRDHLNEQFF
CDR3 DNA: TGTGCCAGCAGTTACTCGCGGGACCACCTCAATGAGCAGTTCTTC

D gene: .
V gene: TRBV6-5
clone size: .
J gene: TRBJ1-6
CDR3 protein: CASSLGGGSSPLHF
CDR3 DNA: TGTGCCAGCAGTTTGGGGGGCGGGAGTTCACCCCTCCACTTT

D gene: .
V gene: TRBV4-1
clone size: .
J gene: TRBJ2-1
CDR3 protein: CASRTLGASYNEQFF
CDR3 DNA: TGCGCCAGCAGGACCCTCGGAGCCTCCTACAATGAGCAGTTCTTC

D gene: .
V gene: TRBV7-8
clone size: .
J gene: TRBJ1-3
CDR3 protein: CASSFKPTGMSSGNTIYF
CDR3 DNA: TGTGCCAGCAGCTTTAAACCCACAGGGATGTCGTCTGGAAACACCATATATTTT

D gene: .
V gene: TRBV4-3
clone size: .
J gene: TRBJ2-3
CDR3 protein: CASSQGTDTDTQYF
CDR3 DNA: TGCGCCAGCAGCCAAGGGACAGACACAGATACGCAGTATTTT

D gene: .
V gene: TRBV5-4
clone size: .
J gene: TRBJ2-6
CDR3 protein: CASSFSGSGANVLTF
CDR3 DNA: TGTGCCAGCAGCTTCTCGGGCTCTGGGGCCAACGTCCTGACTTTC

D gene: .
V gene: TRBV18
clone size: .
J gene: TRBJ1-2
CDR3 protein: CASSRSGGSYGYTF
CDR3 DNA: TGTGCCAGCTCCCGCTCCGGTGGGAGCTATGGCTACACCTTC

D gene: TRBD2
V gene: TRBV30
clone size: .
J gene: TRBJ2-3
CDR3 protein: CAWSTLTSGGRDTQYF
CDR3 DNA: TGTGCCTGGAGTACCTTGACTAGCGGGGGGAGGGATACGCAGTATTTT

D gene: TRBD1
V gene: TRBV28
clone size: .
J gene: TRBJ1-2
CDR3 protein: CASSALGQGAKGYTF
CDR3 DNA: TGTGCCAGCAGCGCCCTCGGACAGGGGGCGAAGGGCTACACCTTC

D gene: .
V gene: TRBV13
clone size: .
J gene: TRBJ1-1
CDR3 protein: CASSPYQGSNTEAFF
CDR3 DNA: TGTGCCAGCAGCCCCTACCAGGGGTCGAACACTGAAGCTTTCTTT

D gene: .
V gene: TRBV19
clone size: .
J gene: TRBJ1-1
CDR3 protein: CASSIDSTNTEAFF
CDR3 DNA: TGTGCCAGTAGTATCGACAGCACCAACACTGAAGCTTTCTTT

D gene: TRBD2
V gene: TRBV4-1
clone size: .
J gene: TRBJ2-5
CDR3 protein: CAEASGRQETQYF
CDR3 DNA: TGCGCCGAAGCTAGCGGAAGGCAAGAGACCCAGTACTTC

D gene: .
V gene: TRBV5-6
clone size: .
J gene: TRBJ1-5
CDR3 protein: CASSLAGRGVRDQPQHF
CDR3 DNA: TGTGCCAGCAGCTTGGCTGGCAGGGGAGTGAGGGATCAGCCCCAGCATTTT

D gene: TRBD1
V gene: TRBV28
clone size: .
J gene: TRBJ1-5
CDR3 protein: CASRPGQNQPQHF
CDR3 DNA: TGTGCCAGCAGGCCGGGACAGAATCAGCCCCAGCATTTT

D gene: TRBD1
V gene: TRBV2
clone size: .
J gene: TRBJ2-7
CDR3 protein: CASSERDREQGQYF
CDR3 DNA: TGTGCCAGCAGTGAGAGGGACAGGGAACAGGGGCAGTACTTC

D gene: TRBD1
V gene: TRBV28
clone size: .
J gene: TRBJ1-1
CDR3 protein: CASSSSPDRGGINAEAFF
CDR3 DNA: TGTGCCAGCAGTTCATCACCGGACAGGGGAGGAATCAACGCTGAAGCTTTCTTT

D gene: TRBD2
V gene: TRBV6-1
clone size: .
J gene: TRBJ2-1
CDR3 protein: CASSDWTSARFNEQFF
CDR3 DNA: TGTGCCAGCAGTGACTGGACTAGCGCACGTTTCAATGAGCAGTTCTTC